The clone carrying this TCR beta chain was seen more than once but under ten times. Its antigen is not identified. The sample belongs to a study of post-analysis software for immune sequencing data. General observations from the study: Comparison of patients with controls showed about 5 TRBV segments more frequent in patients, TRBV5-6, TRBV5-1 and TRBV20-1 among them.

Germline V lookup: CDR1 DFQATT, CDR2 SNEGSKA (reference sequence). V trimming: 5 bases; J trimming: 3 bases; junction bases outside the gene matches: 8. CDR3 size: 15 residues. TCR beta cDNA libraries had unique molecular identifiers. Via MiXCR, TCRdb re-called the PCR reads, giving one row per CDR3 protein. Here the sample spans some 500,000 distinct CDR3 sequences, nearly 45% being singletons. V and J are TRBV20-1 and TRBJ2-1, with 9 bases matching TRBD1. This TCR came from a girl under 18 with multiple sclerosis. Sequencing was performed on blood. CDR3 sequence reads: CSAPTGTGSYNEQFF. The DNA for the CDR3 is TGCAGTGCTCCGACCGGGACAGGGAGCTACAATGAGCAGTTCTTC.